The clone carrying this T cell receptor (beta chain) has more than one count but fewer than ten. Its antigen is not identified. J lost 7 bases, V lost 2 bases, and 8 bases had no gene match. CDR1 MNHEY and CDR2 SVGEGT come from the germline V gene. The CDR3 is 16 residues long. The source of the sample is a study of early T cells in non-severe SARS-CoV-2 infection. Study in general: Sequencing of unsorted whole blood was done on bulk RNA, leaving chains unpaired. Whole-study findings and limits: Matching with VDJdb favored anti-spike CD8 responses (missing private and CD4 specificities).

Separate cDNA molecules each had unique molecular identifiers attached to them. TCRdb re-analysed the 5' RACE reads in MiXCR, keeping a single row per CDR3 protein. The repertoire consists of tens of thousands of distinct CDR3 sequences, with 3.6% occurring once and the leading ten covering 4.5% to 6%. The gene calls are TRBV6-2 or TRBV6-3 and TRBJ2-1, with 10 nucleotides matching TRBD2. Sequenced input: whole blood. This TCR was sampled from an adult who was a healthcare worker with PCR-confirmed SARS-CoV-2 infection or an uninfected control (not recorded which). This CDR3 reads CASSYGLAGARNEQFF. DNA for the CDR3: TGTGCCAGCAGTTACGGCCTAGCGGGAGCTCGGAATGAGCAGTTCTTC.